Presented here are 8 T cell receptor beta chains from one specimen sequenced in a study of cytomegalovirus exposure and HLA in healthy donors. The PCR used 60 Vbeta and 13 Jbeta primers. Some clones are missing from TCRdb's copy, which holds only in-frame ones; the method was immunoSEQ multiplex PCR. Found here are 150,000 or so clones, approximately 80% of them singletons; the top ten hold around 3.1%. Material: PBMCs. The origin of the receptors is a male donor in good health and CMV-seronegative.

The chain has TRBV6-5 and TRBJ1-3; 8 bases are shared with TRBD1. V was clipped by 2 bases and J by 2 bases; unmatched bases: 2. The CDR3 is 15 residues long. Germline V gene lookup returns CDR1 MNHEY and CDR2 SVGAGI. For the CDR3, the DNA is TGTGCCAGCAGTTACCAGGGGGCAACTGGAAACACCATATATTTT. Protein sequence: CASSYQGATGNTIYF.

CDR3 residues: CASSFIRQGALNTEAFF. As DNA, the CDR3 is TGTGCCAGCAGTTTTATCCGGCAGGGGGCATTGAACACTGAAGCTTTCTTT. The rearrangement links TRBV27 to TRBJ1-1, with 8 positions matching TRBD1. The germline V gene has CDR1 MNHEY and CDR2 SMNVEV (reference sequence). CDR3 length: 17 residues. The trim removed 3 bases at V and 0 bases at J, leaving 9 bases unmatched.

This chain links TRBV7-2 with TRBJ2-7; 12 bases are a match to TRBD1. This CDR3 comprises 15 residues. The trim removed 0 bases at V and 7 bases at J, leaving 4 bases unmatched. The germline gives CDR1 SGHTA, CDR2 FQGNSA. CDR3 protein: CASSLAGQGAGEQYF. CDR3 nucleotides: TGTGCCAGCAGCTTAGCGGGACAGGGGGCTGGTGAGCAGTACTTC.

This chain connects TRBV10-3 to TRBJ1-6; the D gene is possibly TRBD1 (6 bases). CDR1 and CDR2 (germline): ENHRY, SYGVKD. The CDR3 totals 14 residues. V was shortened by 3 bases and J by 9 bases, with 12 bases between the two germline ends. The CDR3 bases are TGTGCCATCAGTGAACAGGGTGCGGGTTCACCCCTCCACTTT. This sequence encodes CAISEQGAGSPLHF.

V usage is TRBV5-1 and J usage is TRBJ2-3; 8 bases agree with TRBD1. The CDR3 is 17 amino acids. The V and J ends lost 0 bases and 1 base, in that order; junction bases with no gene match: 7. The V gene's germline CDR1 is SGHRS and CDR2 YFSETQ. The DNA for the CDR3 is TGCGCCAGCAGCTTGGGAGGGGCAGGGGGCCGCACAGATACGCAGTATTTT. This encodes CASSLGGAGGRTDTQYF.

V gene TRBV28 combines with J gene TRBJ1-2; 7 bases fit TRBD1. The CDR3 loop spans 14 amino acids. The V gene's germline CDR1 is MDHEN and CDR2 SYDVKM. V shed 5 bases, J shed 3 bases, and the junction held 6 bases outside the gene matches. The CDR3 nucleotides read TGTGCCAGCAGTCCACCGACAGGGCACTATGGCTACACCTTC. This translates into CASSPPTGHYGYTF.

The chain couples TRBV5-8 to TRBJ1-5; D might be TRBD1 (6 bases). Trimming took off 4 bases at V and 3 bases at J, with 11 bases between the two ends. Germline CDR1 is SGHTS and CDR2 is YDEGEE. CDR3 size: 14 residues. The CDR3 region has the DNA TGTGCCAGCAGCGTAGGACAGTTCAATCAGCCCCAGCATTTT. Translated, it gives CASSVGQFNQPQHF.

V is TRBV5-1 and J is TRBJ2-5; TRBD1 is a possible D gene (6 bases). Judging by the DNA end, TRBJ2-7 fits better; the J call may be wrong. CDR1 is SGHRS and CDR2 is YFSETQ in the germline V gene. This CDR3 region has 15 residues. The chain's CDR3 is CASSSPFIQGSEQYF. The CDR3 DNA reads TGCGCCAGCAGCTCACCATTCATACAGGGAAGCGAGCAGTACTTC.